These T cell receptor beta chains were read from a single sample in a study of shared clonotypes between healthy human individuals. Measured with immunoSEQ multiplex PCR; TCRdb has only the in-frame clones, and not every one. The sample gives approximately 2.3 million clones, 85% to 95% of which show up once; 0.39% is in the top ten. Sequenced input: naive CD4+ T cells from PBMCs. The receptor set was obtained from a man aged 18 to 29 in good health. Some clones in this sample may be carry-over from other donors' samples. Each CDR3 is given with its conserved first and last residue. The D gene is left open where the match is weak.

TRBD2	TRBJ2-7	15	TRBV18	TGTGCCAGCTCACCACCGGGCGGGAGATCCTACGAGCAGTACTTC	CASSPPGGRSYEQYF
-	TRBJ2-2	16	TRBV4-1	TGCGCCAGCAGCCCCCGAGGCGGGACCCACACCGGGGAGCTGTTTTTT	CASSPRGGTHTGELFF
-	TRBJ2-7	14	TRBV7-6	TGTGCCAGCAGCTTAAAGGGGCCAACCTACGAGCAGTACTTC	CASSLKGPTYEQYF
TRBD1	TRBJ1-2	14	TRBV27	TGTGCCAGCAGCCCCAGGGGGGCCAACTATGGCTACACCTTC	CASSPRGANYGYTF
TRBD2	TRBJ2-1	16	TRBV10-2	TGCGCCAGCGCAGCTAGCGGGGTTAGCTCCTACAATGAGCAGTTCTTC	CASAASGVSSYNEQFF
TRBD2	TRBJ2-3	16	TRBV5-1	TGCGCCAGCAGCCCCTCGACTAGCGGAAGCACAGATACGCAGTATTTT	CASSPSTSGSTDTQYF
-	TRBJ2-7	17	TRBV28	TGTGCCAGCAGTTTATGGAATTCCGGTCCTAGGGGCTACGAGCAGTACTTC	CASSLWNSGPRGYEQYF
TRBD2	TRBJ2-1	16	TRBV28	TGTGCCAGCAGTGACTTTAGCGGGGGCTCCTACAATGAGCAGTTCTTC	CASSDFSGGSYNEQFF
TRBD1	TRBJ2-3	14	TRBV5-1	TGCGCCAGCAGTTCCGGGACAGGCACAGATACGCAGTATTTT	CASSSGTGTDTQYF
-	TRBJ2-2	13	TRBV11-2	TGTGCCAGCAGCTCGACGAACACCGGGGAGCTGTTTTTT	CASSSTNTGELFF
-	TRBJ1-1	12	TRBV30	TGTGCGGAAAGTAGGGGAGGCACTGAAGCTTTCTTT	CAESRGGTEAFF
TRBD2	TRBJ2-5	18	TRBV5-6	TGTGCCAGCAGCCCATGGACTAGCGGGATCCTACCTCGGGAGACCCAGTACTTC	CASSPWTSGILPRETQYF
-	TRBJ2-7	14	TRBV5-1	TGCGCCAGCAGCCCCACAGTGGGCTCCTACGAGCAGTACTTC	CASSPTVGSYEQYF
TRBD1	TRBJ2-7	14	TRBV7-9	TGTGCCAGCAGCTCAGGGTCAGGGGGCGGCGAGCAGTACTTC	CASSSGSGGGEQYF
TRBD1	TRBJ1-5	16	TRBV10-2	TGCGCCAGCAGGCCCGACAGGGTGATCGGCAATCAGCCCCAGCATTTT	CASRPDRVIGNQPQHF
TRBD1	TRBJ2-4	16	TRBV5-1	TGCGCCAGCAGCTTGAGCACAGGGGGGATTCAAAACATTCAGTACTTC	CASSLSTGGIQNIQYF